The clone carrying this T cell receptor (beta chain) has more than one count but fewer than ten. Its antigen is still unknown. The sample originates from a study of graft-versus-host responses after intestinal transplantation. Generated by immunoSEQ multiplex PCR, the TCRdb table keeps only in-frame clones and is missing some. Here the sample spans around 110,000 clones, around 90% being singletons. Germline CDR1 reads MNHNS; CDR2 reads SASEGT. The CDR3 is 13 residues long. V was clipped by 3 bases and J by 4 bases, with 9 bases between them. This clonotype was sampled from a human donor who was the organ donor for an intestinal transplant. The specimen was unstimulated CD4+ T cells sorted from spleen or lymph node cells, collected before transplant. The V call is TRBV6-1, the J call TRBJ1-2; D is unresolved. The CDR3 protein is CASSERWGYGYTF. In DNA form, the CDR3 reads TGTGCCAGCAGTGAGCGGTGGGGCTATGGCTACACCTTC.